The 26 T cell receptor beta chains listed next were all sequenced from one sample in a study of shared clonotypes between healthy human individuals. The data were produced by immunoSEQ multiplex PCR, yet TCRdb's version contains in-frame clones alone and is incomplete. The sample lists about 2.3 million clones, approximately 93% occurring once. Sequenced sample: naive CD4+ T cells from PBMCs. The subset is: CD45RA+ positively selected. These TCRs come from a man between 18 and 29 years old in good health. Some clones in this sample may be carry-over from other donors' samples.

V gene TRBV28 combines with J gene TRBJ2-3, with 8 bases that match TRBD1. Losses at the gene ends were 5 bases for V and 0 bases for J; bases not matched to a gene: 7. CDR1 is MDHEN, CDR2 SYDVKM, per germline. This CDR3 has 16 amino acids. The CDR3 loop reads CASSLTGQGSTDTQYF. DNA for the CDR3: TGTGCCAGCAGTCTTACCGGACAGGGTAGCACAGATACGCAGTATTTT.

About this clone itself: A read error may account for a junction end that differs from germline. The chain combines TRBV18 with TRBJ2-1; maybe TRBD2 (5 bases). The CDR3 runs 15 residues. CDR1 KGHSH and CDR2 LQKENI come from the germline V gene. The CDR3: CASSSPGDNYNEQFF. As DNA, the CDR3 is TGTGCCAGCTCATCACCCGGGGATAACTACAATGAGCAGTTCTTC.

The CDR3 region is CASSLGQTRINEQFF. The CDR3 bases are TGTGCCAGCAGCTTAGGGCAGACTCGAATCAATGAGCAGTTCTTC. V and J are TRBV7-3 and TRBJ2-1; no definite D call. Per the germline V gene, CDR1 is SGHTA and CDR2 is FQGTGA. Deletions cut 2 bases from V and 6 bases from J, with 14 bases between. The CDR3 contains 15 residues. The full variable domain, in which reference TRBV7-3 and TRBJ2-1 provide the parts outside the CDR3, is GAGVSQTPSNKVTEKGKYVELRCDPISGHTALYWYRQSLGQGPEFLIYFQGTGAADDSGLPNDRFFAVRPEGSVSTLKIQRTERGDSAVYLCASSLGQTRINEQFFGPGTRLTVL.

The chain has TRBV20-1 and TRBJ1-5, with D possibly being TRBD1 (6 bases). The CDR3 covers 11 residues. Per the germline V gene, CDR1 is DFQATT and CDR2 is SNEGSKA (reference sequence). The ends were cut back, 6 bases at V and 11 bases at J, with 14 bases in the middle. The CDR3 spells CSAPLGGAQHF. Here the CDR3 DNA reads TGCAGTGCCCCCCTAGGGGGGGCCCAGCATTTT.

The chain employs TRBV7-2 and TRBJ2-4; TRBD1 matches 7 bases. CDR1 SGHTA and CDR2 FQGNSA come from the germline V gene. Germline trimming cut 5 bases from V and 0 bases from J; bases unmatched to any gene: 10. The CDR3 totals 17 residues. The CDR3 nucleotides are TGTGCCAGCAGCATAGACAGGGATCGTTTAGCCAAAAACATTCAGTACTTC. Translation gives CASSIDRDRLAKNIQYF.

About this clone: Other DNA sequences within the sample encode an identical CDR3. The chain is built from TRBV5-6 and TRBJ2-7, with D possibly TRBD2 on 5 matching bases. The germline gives CDR1 SGHDT, CDR2 YYEEEE. The CDR3 extends over 12 amino acids. Trimming removed 1 base from V and 4 bases from J, with 6 bases in between. Here the CDR3 DNA reads TGTGCCAGCAGCTTGCGGGGTTACGAGCAGTACTTC. This translates into CASSLRGYEQYF.

The chain couples TRBV5-6 to TRBJ2-7, with TRBD2 matching over 8 bases. Trimming cost V 4 bases and J 5 bases; bases outside gene matches: 11. This CDR3 comprises 15 residues. CDR1 is SGHDT, CDR2 YYEEEE, per germline. The CDR3 DNA follows: TGTGCCAGCAGCAGGCCGGGACTAGGTCGCCACGAGCAGTACTTC. Its protein is CASSRPGLGRHEQYF. The full variable domain, with the rest looked up from reference TRBV5-6 and TRBJ2-7, is DAGVTQSPTHLIKTRGQQVTLRCSPKSGHDTVSWYQQALGQGPQFIFQYYEEEERQRGNFPDRFSGHQFPNYSSELNVNALLLGDSALYLCASSRPGLGRHEQYFGPGTRLTVT.

V usage is TRBV9 and J usage is TRBJ2-3; D may be TRBD2 (5 bases). This CDR3 contains 14 residues. The V end lost 4 bases, the J end lost 2 bases, and 11 bases lay between the germline ends. Germline lookup yields CDR1 SGDLS and CDR2 YYNGEE. The CDR3 region is CASSTDGLTDTQYF. As DNA, the CDR3 is TGTGCCAGCAGCACCGACGGACTCACAGATACGCAGTATTTT.

The chain combines TRBV28 with TRBJ2-1; D is unclear. This CDR3 has 13 residues. Germline V gene lookup returns CDR1 MDHEN and CDR2 SYDVKM. Deletions cut 8 bases from V and 9 bases from J, with 17 bases between. The CDR3 region is CASASPRSREQFF. The CDR3 DNA sequence: TGTGCCAGCGCCTCCCCTAGATCCCGTGAGCAGTTCTTC.

The rearrangement uses TRBV18 and TRBJ2-7; no reliable D call. Per germline, CDR1 KGHSH and CDR2 LQKENI. This CDR3 is 15 amino acids long. V lost 3 bases and J lost 0, with 12 bases in between. CDR3 coding DNA: TGTGCCAGCTCACCCGAAGACCTGAGCTCCTACGAGCAGTACTTC. This encodes CASSPEDLSSYEQYF. The full variable domain, with the rest looked up from reference TRBV18 and TRBJ2-7, is NAGVMQNPRHLVRRRGQEARLRCSPMKGHSHVYWYRQLPEEGLKFMVYLQKENIIDESGMPKERFSAEFPKEGPSILRIQQVVRGDSAAYFCASSPEDLSSYEQYFGPGTRLTVT.

The chain links TRBV5-1 to TRBJ2-3; D uncertain. Germline V gives CDR1 SGHRS, CDR2 YFSETQ. The CDR3 is 14 amino acids. The V and J ends lost 4 bases and 4 bases respectively, with 13 bases between them. CDR3 nucleotide sequence: TGCGCCAGCAGCAGTCAGGAATACGCAGATACGCAGTATTTT. Amino acids: CASSSQEYADTQYF.

The gene calls are TRBV4-3 and TRBJ2-3, with D possibly TRBD2 on 6 matching bases. The germline V gene has CDR1 LGHNA and CDR2 YSLEER. Trimming pared 0 bases from V and 6 bases from J, leaving 13 bases between. This CDR3 region has 15 residues. Written as DNA, the CDR3 is TGCGCCAGCAGCCAAGAAGGAGGGAAGGGGGATACGCAGTATTTT. It codes for CASSQEGGKGDTQYF.

The chain joins TRBV2 to TRBJ2-3, with 7 bases matching TRBD2. Per the germline V gene, CDR1 is SNHLY and CDR2 is FYNNEI. With V trimmed by 6 bases and J by 6 bases, 9 bases remained unmatched. The CDR3 runs 14 residues. The DNA of the CDR3 is TGTGCCAGCAGCCAAGGACTAGGACCCGATACGCAGTATTTT. Its translation is CASSQGLGPDTQYF.

About this clone: At the DNA level, this CDR3 is encoded by other sequences in the same sample as well. V is TRBV20-1 and J is TRBJ2-5; D gene uncertain. The ends were cut back, 1 base at V and 5 bases at J, with 5 bases in the middle. CDR1 is DFQATT and CDR2 is SNEGSKA in the germline V gene (reference sequence). The CDR3 has 11 residues. CDR3 residues: CSARGSETQYF. The CDR3 nucleotides are TGCAGTGCTAGAGGTTCGGAGACCCAGTACTTC.

J is TRBJ2-7 and V is TRBV28; weak D call: TRBD2 (5 bases). The CDR3 contains 14 residues. Trimming stripped 6 bases from V and 6 bases from J, with 18 bases between. The germline V gene has CDR1 MDHEN and CDR2 SYDVKM. CDR3: CASSPPAPAGEQYF. In DNA, the CDR3 is TGTGCCAGCAGCCCCCCAGCCCCCGCGGGCGAGCAGTACTTC. The full variable domain, rest sourced from reference TRBV28 and TRBJ2-7, is DVKVTQSSRYLVKRTGEKVFLECVQDMDHENMFWYRQDPGLGLRLIYFSYDVKMKEKGDIPEGYSVSREKKERFSLILESASTNQTSMYLCASSPPAPAGEQYFGPGTRLTVT.

The rearrangement uses TRBV6-5 and TRBJ2-7; 9 bases line up with TRBD2. This CDR3 has 14 residues. Germline CDR1 MNHEY, CDR2 SVGAGI. With 5 bases clipped from V and 6 bases from J, the junction kept 8 bases outside the gene matches. CDR3 DNA sequence: TGTGCCAGCAGTCTCCGTGGACTAGCGAGCGAGCAGTACTTC. Encoded protein: CASSLRGLASEQYF.

The rearrangement joins TRBV6-5 to TRBJ2-7; D not resolved. Germline V lookup: CDR1 MNHEY, CDR2 SVGAGI. Trimming took off 4 bases at V and 2 bases at J, with 12 bases between the two ends. This CDR3 has 14 amino acids. This chain's CDR3 is CASSFSGGTYEQYF. The CDR3 nucleotides are TGTGCCAGCAGTTTCTCGGGTGGGACCTACGAGCAGTACTTC.

The gene calls are TRBV30 and TRBJ1-5; a weak D match, TRBD1 (6 bases). Per germline, CDR1 GTSNPN and CDR2 SVGIG (reference sequence). V lost 5 bases to trimming and J lost 5 bases, with 13 bases between them. CDR3 length equals 13 residues. The CDR3 DNA reads TGTGCCTGGGCGGGGGACATCTATCAGCCCCAGCATTTT. Protein sequence: CAWAGDIYQPQHF.

This clone was detected once. The CDR3 loop is CASNAGTSPPNGYTF. The CDR3 nucleotides are TGTGCCAGCAACGCCGGGACTTCTCCTCCTAATGGCTACACCTTC. This chain uses TRBV9 with TRBJ1-2; perhaps TRBD1 as D (5 bases). Germline assignment: CDR1 SGDLS and CDR2 YYNGEE. V shed 6 bases and J shed 6 bases, with 21 bases lying between them. CDR3 length: 15 residues.

With regard to this clone: The same CDR3 can be traced to other DNA sequences in this sample. The chain recombines TRBV5-1 with TRBJ2-3; 8 bases map to TRBD2. The CDR3 totals 14 residues. CDR1 and CDR2 from the germline V gene are SGHRS and YFSETQ. V gave up 5 bases and J gave up 0 bases; unmatched junction bases: 2. The CDR3 DNA is TGCGCCAGCAGTAGCGGGGCTAGCACAGATACGCAGTATTTT. Amino acid sequence: CASSSGASTDTQYF.

Concerning this clone itself: Its ends do not fully match the called genes, so a read error is possible. The J gene is TRBJ2-7, the V gene TRBV28; 8 bases align to TRBD1. This CDR3 has 15 amino acids. The germline V gene has CDR1 MDHEN and CDR2 SYDVKM. The DNA for the CDR3 is TGTGCCAGCAGTGTATGGGGACAGGAATCCTACGAGCAGTACTTC. Translating gives CASSVWGQESYEQYF.

The V gene is TRBV4-2, the J gene TRBJ2-7; no firm D call. Trimming removed 1 base from V and 2 bases from J, with 9 bases in between. Germline lookup yields CDR1 LGHNA and CDR2 YNFKEQ. The CDR3 has 14 residues. CDR3 in amino acids: CASSQVLGTYEQYF. CDR3 nucleotide sequence: TGTGCCAGCAGCCAAGTGTTAGGAACCTACGAGCAGTACTTC.

The chain carries TRBV29-1 and TRBJ1-2; unclear D gene. Per the germline V gene, CDR1 is SQVTM and CDR2 is ANQGSEA. V was clipped by 6 bases and J by 2 bases, with 13 bases between them. This CDR3 contains 13 residues. For the CDR3, the DNA is TGCAGCGTGCTGCCAGGAAACAACTATGGCTACACCTTC. This encodes CSVLPGNNYGYTF.

The count of this clone is one. The CDR3 loop is CASSDDGQGRYEQYF. Here the CDR3 DNA reads TGTGCCAGCAGCGATGACGGACAGGGGCGCTACGAGCAGTACTTC. V gene TRBV7-6 combines with J gene TRBJ2-7; 9 bases line up with TRBD1. CDR1 and CDR2 (germline): SGHVS, FNYEAQ. The CDR3 runs to 15 residues. Trimming at V came to 5 bases and at J to 3 bases, leaving 8 bases not matched to a gene.

The chain employs TRBV28 and TRBJ1-4; perhaps TRBD1 as D (5 bases). Trimming cost V 5 bases and J 7 bases, with 11 bases left between them. From germline, CDR1 is MDHEN and CDR2 SYDVKM. The CDR3 consists of 13 residues. CDR3 sequence reads: CASSGQGFEKLFF. In DNA, the CDR3 is TGTGCCAGCAGTGGGCAGGGCTTTGAAAAACTGTTTTTT.

The gene calls are TRBV7-6 and TRBJ2-2; tentative D call: TRBD2 (6 bases). With 2 bases removed from V and 6 bases from J, the gap between germline ends came to 19 bases. Germline V CDR1 and CDR2: SGHVS, FNYEAQ. The CDR3 is made up of 17 amino acids. Here the CDR3 DNA reads TGTGCCAGCAGCTTATATCGGGACTCCTTTCTCGCCGGGGAGCTGTTTTTT. It translates to CASSLYRDSFLAGELFF.